This T cell receptor (beta chain) was captured in a study of CD8+ T cells in alopecia areata (dated 2018 in TCRdb). About the full investigation: In both human patients and the C3H/HeJ mouse model, the study applied high-throughput TCRbeta sequencing to look at T cell clonal expansion in alopecia areata. In humans, TCRbeta sequencing was performed on scalp tissue and on sorted CD4+ and CD8+ peripheral blood T cells from healthy controls and from patients with patchy or totalis/universalis alopecia areata. Scalp clonality was compared among normal scalp (n=4), patchy alopecia areata scalp (n=8), and alopecia totalis/universalis scalp (n=8). RNA came from the PAXgene miRNA kit for fixed scalp, the miRNeasy kit for PBMCs, and the RNeasy kit for mouse skin. TCRbeta CDR3 regions were amplified by immunoSEQ multiplex PCR with 35 Vbeta forward and 13 Jbeta reverse primers.

The CDR3 runs 12 amino acids, cysteine and phenylalanine included. Only the CDR3 DNA is retained, 36 bases long and in frame from the first base. CDR1 and CDR2 were assigned from the germline V gene as SGHAT and FQNNGV. The junction shows trimming of 3 bases on V and 2 bases on J, plus 3 bases between the germline ends. General findings and caveats noted by the study authors: Resident alphabeta T cells in normal human skin are also sequenced, complicating scalp TCR repertoire analysis, unlike mouse skin dominated by gammadelta T cells. Shared TCR sequences between patients were less evident than in mice, which may be partly attributable to HLA diversity in the patient population. Higher clonality and more expanded CD8+ clones were observed in lesional scalp than in normal scalp, particularly in alopecia totalis/universalis, a finding suggestive of antigenic drive.

In the case of this clone: It lacks a known antigen. Per-base qualities were not stored, and no clone one base away is much larger.

Receptor amplification or capture employed the immunoSEQ multiplex PCR assay. RNA was extracted from all samples and reverse transcribed into cDNA, which served as template for TCR sequencing. SuperScript III was used for first-strand cDNA synthesis, primed with a 2:1 mix of oligo-dT and random hexamers. A synthetic immune receptor repertoire was used to gauge amplification bias, and whatever bias remained was removed computationally. The paper's data handling went like this. Raw reads were preprocessed for error removal, and CDR3 was defined according to IMGT conventions as running from the conserved cysteine to phenylalanine. Clonality was computed as 1 minus the Shannon entropy, with the entropy normalized by log2 of the number of productive unique TCRs. Whether scalp clones were CD4 or CD8 was inferred by matching scalp TCRbeta sequences against CD4 and CD8 repertoires sorted from blood. TCRdb retrieved this table from immuneACCESS and kept in-frame rearrangements only. Not all clones are present; in checked studies, unresolved V genes account for under half, and no reason is known for the remainder. The V and J calls and clone size were taken over from that table, and D and trimming were inferred from the DNA. The sample contains about 99,000 clones, around three fifths of them found a single time. The top ten clones comprise about 9% of the sample.

PBMCs were isolated by density centrifugation and stained for CD3, CD4 and CD8, after which CD4+ and CD8+ T cells were sorted on a FACSAria. Scalp biopsies and blood samples were obtained from unaffected controls. The origin of this receptor is a human donor in good health. This chain is built from TRBV11-2 and TRBJ2-3; the D gene assignment is ambiguous. Source material: CD4+ T cells sorted from blood. The nucleotide sequence is given as TGTGCCAGCAGCTTTCACACAGATACGCAGTATTTT. It translates as CASSFHTDTQYF.